This T cell receptor beta chain was sequenced for a study of cytomegalovirus exposure and HLA in healthy donors. A multiplex PCR was run with 60 Vbeta primers and 13 Jbeta primers. In the original processing: Around 9.9 million shared chains were among the approximately 80 million unique TCR beta chains that a later analysis counted. Profiled with immunoSEQ multiplex PCR; TCRdb holds only in-frame clones, not every one. V, J and clone size reflect that table, while D and trimming were determined from the DNA. This sample has tens of thousands of clones; over 60% occur once, and the top ten carry about an eighth. CDR1 and CDR2 (germline): SGHVS, FQNEAQ. The CDR3 length is 16 residues. Trimming stripped 5 bases from V and 4 bases from J, with 18 bases between.

The TCR was taken from a male donor in good health and CMV-seropositive. Sequenced input: PBMCs. V gene TRBV7-8 combines with J gene TRBJ2-1, with D perhaps matching TRBD2 (7 bases). The CDR3 DNA sequence: TGTGCCAGCAGCCGGGGGCCTAGCGGAGTTTACAATGAGCAGTTCTTC. It specifies CASSRGPSGVYNEQFF.